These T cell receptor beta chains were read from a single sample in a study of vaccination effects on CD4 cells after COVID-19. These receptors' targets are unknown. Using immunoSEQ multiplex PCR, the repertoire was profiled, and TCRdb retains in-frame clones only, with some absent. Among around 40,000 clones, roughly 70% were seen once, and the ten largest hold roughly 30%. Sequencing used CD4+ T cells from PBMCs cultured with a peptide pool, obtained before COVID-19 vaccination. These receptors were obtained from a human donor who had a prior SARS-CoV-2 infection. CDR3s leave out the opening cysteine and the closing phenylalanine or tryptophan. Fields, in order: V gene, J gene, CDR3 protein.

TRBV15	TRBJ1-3	ATSSRLGHASGNTIY
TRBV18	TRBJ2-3	ASSSTSGYTDTQY
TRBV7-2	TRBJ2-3	ASSLVGDSTDTQY
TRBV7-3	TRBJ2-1	ASSLMGPNNEQF
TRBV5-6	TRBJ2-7	ASSLTDSYEQY
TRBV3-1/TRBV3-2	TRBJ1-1	ASSQGERREAF
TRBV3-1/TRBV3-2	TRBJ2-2	ASSRLGVELF
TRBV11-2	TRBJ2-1	ASSLSEGSYNEQF
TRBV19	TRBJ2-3	ASSTRGSGDTDTQY
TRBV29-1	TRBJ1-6	SVGVGKDSPLH
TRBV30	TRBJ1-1	ACGSGTGAF
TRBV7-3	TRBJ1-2	ASSSGTDYGYT
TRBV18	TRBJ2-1	ASSQADEQF
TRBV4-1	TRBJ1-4	ASSREQPNEKLF
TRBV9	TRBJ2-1	ASGTSGGGEQF